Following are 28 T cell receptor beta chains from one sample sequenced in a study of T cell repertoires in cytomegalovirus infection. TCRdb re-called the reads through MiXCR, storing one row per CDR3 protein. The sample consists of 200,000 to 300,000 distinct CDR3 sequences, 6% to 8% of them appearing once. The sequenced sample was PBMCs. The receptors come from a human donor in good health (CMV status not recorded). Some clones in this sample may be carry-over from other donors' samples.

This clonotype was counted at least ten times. CDR3 region: CASSPRDRDVTEAFF. The CDR3 bases are TGTGCCAGCAGCCCCAGAGACAGGGATGTCACTGAAGCTTTCTTT. The chain joins TRBV7-8 to TRBJ1-1, with 7 bases lining up with TRBD1. Germline CDR1 SGHVS, CDR2 FQNEAQ. Germline trimming cut 5 bases from V and 4 bases from J; bases unmatched to any gene: 10. The CDR3 runs to 15 residues. Complete variable domain (other parts from reference TRBV7-8 and TRBJ1-1): GAGVSQSPRYKVAKRGQDVALRCDPISGHVSLFWYQQALGQGPEFLTYFQNEAQLDKSGLPSDRFFAERPEGSVSTLKIQRTQQEDSAVYLCASSPRDRDVTEAFFGQGTRLTVV.

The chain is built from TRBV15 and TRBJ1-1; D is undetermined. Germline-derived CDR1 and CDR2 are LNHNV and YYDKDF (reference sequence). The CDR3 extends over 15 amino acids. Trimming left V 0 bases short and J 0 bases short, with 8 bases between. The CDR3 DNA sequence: TGTGCCACCAGCAGAGATGGCAGGTTGAACACTGAAGCTTTCTTT. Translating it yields CATSRDGRLNTEAFF.

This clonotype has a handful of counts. The CDR3 loop reads CASSPPSILSNTGELFF. CDR3 DNA sequence: TGTGCCAGCTCACCACCCAGCATCCTCTCGAACACCGGGGAGCTGTTTTTT. The V call is TRBV18, the J call TRBJ2-2, with D unresolved. This CDR3 has 17 amino acids. Germline V gene lookup returns CDR1 KGHSH and CDR2 LQKENI. Trimming took off 0 bases at V and 0 bases at J, with 11 bases between the two ends.

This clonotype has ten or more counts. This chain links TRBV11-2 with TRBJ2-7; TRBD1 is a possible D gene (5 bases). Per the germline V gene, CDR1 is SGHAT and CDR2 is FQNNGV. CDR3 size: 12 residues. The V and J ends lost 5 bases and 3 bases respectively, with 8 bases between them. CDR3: CASSRRVYEQYF. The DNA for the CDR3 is TGTGCCAGCAGCCGCAGGGTCTACGAGCAGTACTTC.

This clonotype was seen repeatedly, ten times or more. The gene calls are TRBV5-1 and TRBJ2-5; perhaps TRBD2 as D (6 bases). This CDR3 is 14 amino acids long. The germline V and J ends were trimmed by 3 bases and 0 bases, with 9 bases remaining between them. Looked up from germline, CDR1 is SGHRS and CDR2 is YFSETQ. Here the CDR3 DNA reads TGCGCCAGCAGCTGGGGACTTAACCAAGAGACCCAGTACTTC. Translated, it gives CASSWGLNQETQYF.

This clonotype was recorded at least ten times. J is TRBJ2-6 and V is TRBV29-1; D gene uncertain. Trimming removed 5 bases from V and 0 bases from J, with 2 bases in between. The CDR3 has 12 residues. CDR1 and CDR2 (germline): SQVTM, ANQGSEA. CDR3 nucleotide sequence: TGCAGCGTTCTCTCTGGGGCCAACGTCCTGACTTTC. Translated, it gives CSVLSGANVLTF.

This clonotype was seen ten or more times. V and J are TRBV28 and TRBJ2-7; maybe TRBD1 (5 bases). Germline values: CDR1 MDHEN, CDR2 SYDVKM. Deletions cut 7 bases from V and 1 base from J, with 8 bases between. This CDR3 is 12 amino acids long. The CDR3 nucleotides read TGTGCCAGCAACGCAGGGTCCTACGAGCAGTACTTC. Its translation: CASNAGSYEQYF.

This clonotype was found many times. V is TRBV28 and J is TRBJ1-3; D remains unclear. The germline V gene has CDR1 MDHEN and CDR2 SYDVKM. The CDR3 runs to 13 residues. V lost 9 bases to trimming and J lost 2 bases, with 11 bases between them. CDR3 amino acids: CASTQMPGNTIYF. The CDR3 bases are TGTGCCAGTACACAGATGCCTGGAAACACCATATATTTT. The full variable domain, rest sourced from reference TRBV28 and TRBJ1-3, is DVKVTQSSRYLVKRTGEKVFLECVQDMDHENMFWYRQDPGLGLRLIYFSYDVKMKEKGDIPEGYSVSREKKERFSLILESASTNQTSMYLCASTQMPGNTIYFGEGSWLTVV.

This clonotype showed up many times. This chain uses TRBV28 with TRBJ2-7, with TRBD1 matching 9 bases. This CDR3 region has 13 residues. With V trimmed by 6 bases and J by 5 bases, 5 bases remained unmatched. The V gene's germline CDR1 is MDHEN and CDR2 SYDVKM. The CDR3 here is CASRTGGFHEQYF. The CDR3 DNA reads TGTGCCAGCAGGACAGGGGGTTTCCACGAGCAGTACTTC.

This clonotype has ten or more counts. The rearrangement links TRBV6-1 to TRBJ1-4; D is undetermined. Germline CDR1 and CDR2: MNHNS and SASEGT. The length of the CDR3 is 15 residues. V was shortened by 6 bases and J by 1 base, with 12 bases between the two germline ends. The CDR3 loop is CASRLRTETNEKLFF. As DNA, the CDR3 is TGTGCCAGCAGACTTCGGACGGAAACTAATGAAAAACTGTTTTTT.

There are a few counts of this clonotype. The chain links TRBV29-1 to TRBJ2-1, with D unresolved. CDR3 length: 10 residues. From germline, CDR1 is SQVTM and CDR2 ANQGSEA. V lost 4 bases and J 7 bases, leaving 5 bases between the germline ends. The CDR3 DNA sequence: TGCAGCGTTGGCGTTAATGAGCAGTTCTTC. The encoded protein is CSVGVNEQFF.

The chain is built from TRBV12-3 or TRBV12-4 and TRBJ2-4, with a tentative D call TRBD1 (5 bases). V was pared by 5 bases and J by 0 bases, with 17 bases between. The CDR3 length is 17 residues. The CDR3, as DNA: TGTGCCAGCAGTCTCAGGGCAGGACCGTTAGCCAAAAACATTCAGTACTTC. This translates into CASSLRAGPLAKNIQYF.

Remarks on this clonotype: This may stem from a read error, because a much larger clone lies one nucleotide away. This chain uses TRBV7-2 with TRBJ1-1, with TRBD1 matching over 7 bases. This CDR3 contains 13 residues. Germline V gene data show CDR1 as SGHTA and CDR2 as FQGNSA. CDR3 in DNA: TGTGCCAGCACCTTAGGGACAGAAAGTCCCAGGGTTTTT. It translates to CASTLGTESPRVF.

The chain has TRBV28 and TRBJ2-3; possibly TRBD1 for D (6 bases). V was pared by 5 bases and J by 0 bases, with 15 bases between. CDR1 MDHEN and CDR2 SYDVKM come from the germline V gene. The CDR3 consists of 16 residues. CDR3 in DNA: TGTGCCAGCAGTCAATGGACAGTACCTAGCACAGATACGCAGTATTTT. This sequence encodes CASSQWTVPSTDTQYF.

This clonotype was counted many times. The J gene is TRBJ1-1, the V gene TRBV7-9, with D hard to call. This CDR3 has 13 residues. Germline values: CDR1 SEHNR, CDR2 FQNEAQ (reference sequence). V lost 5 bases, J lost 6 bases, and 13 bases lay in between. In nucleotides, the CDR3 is TGTGCCAGCAGCCACCTGCCCGAAGCTGAAGCTTTCTTT. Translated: CASSHLPEAEAFF.

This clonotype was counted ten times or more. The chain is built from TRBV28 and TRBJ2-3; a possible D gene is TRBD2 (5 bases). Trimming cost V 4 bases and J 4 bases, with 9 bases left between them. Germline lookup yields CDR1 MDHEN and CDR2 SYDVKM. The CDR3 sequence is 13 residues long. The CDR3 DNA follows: TGTGCCAGCAGTTCGGGGAAGGCAGATACGCAGTATTTT. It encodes CASSSGKADTQYF.

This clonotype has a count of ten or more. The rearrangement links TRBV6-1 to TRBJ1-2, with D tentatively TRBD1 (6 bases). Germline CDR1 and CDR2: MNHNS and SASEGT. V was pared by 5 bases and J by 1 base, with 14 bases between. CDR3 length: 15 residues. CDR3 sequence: CASSPGQTINYGYTF. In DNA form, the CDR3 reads TGTGCCAGCAGTCCGGGACAAACCATTAACTATGGCTACACCTTC.

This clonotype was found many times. The CDR3 sequence: CSARGSATGNYGYTF. DNA of the CDR3: TGCAGTGCTAGAGGTTCCGCGACAGGAAACTATGGCTACACCTTC. J is TRBJ1-2 and V is TRBV20-1; D may be TRBD1 (6 bases). V was clipped by 1 base and J by 2 bases, with 14 bases between them. The CDR3 loop spans 15 amino acids. Germline V gives CDR1 DFQATT, CDR2 SNEGSKA (reference sequence).

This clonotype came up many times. CDR3 nucleotide sequence: TGTGCCAGCAGCTTAGGGGTGGGTACCAACACTGAAGCTTTCTTT. This sequence encodes CASSLGVGTNTEAFF. The rearrangement links TRBV7-2 to TRBJ1-1; D is uncertain. In germline, CDR1 is SGHTA, CDR2 FQGNSA. The V gene lost 1 base and the J gene lost 2 bases, with 11 bases spanning the gap. The CDR3 sequence is 15 residues long.

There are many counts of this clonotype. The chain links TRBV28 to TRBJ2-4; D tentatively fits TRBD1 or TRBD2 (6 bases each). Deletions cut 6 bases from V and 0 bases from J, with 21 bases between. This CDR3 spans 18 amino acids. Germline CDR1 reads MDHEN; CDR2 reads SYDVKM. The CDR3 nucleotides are TGTGCCAGCAGGACCCGGAAGGGGGGTCCACAAGCCAAAAACATTCAGTACTTC. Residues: CASRTRKGGPQAKNIQYF.

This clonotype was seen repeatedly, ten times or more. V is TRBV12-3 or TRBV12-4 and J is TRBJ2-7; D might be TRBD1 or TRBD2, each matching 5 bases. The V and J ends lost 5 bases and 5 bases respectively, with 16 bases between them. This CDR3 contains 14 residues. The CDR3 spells CASSRDVARHEQYF. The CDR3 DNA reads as TGTGCCAGCAGTAGGGACGTCGCGCGCCACGAGCAGTACTTC.

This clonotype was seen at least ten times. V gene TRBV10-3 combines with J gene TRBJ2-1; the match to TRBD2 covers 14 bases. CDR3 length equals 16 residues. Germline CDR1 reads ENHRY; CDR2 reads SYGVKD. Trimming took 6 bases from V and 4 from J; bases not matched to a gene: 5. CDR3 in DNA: TGTGCCATCAGCACGCGGACTAGCGGGGGGTACAATGAGCAGTTCTTC. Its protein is CAISTRTSGGYNEQFF.

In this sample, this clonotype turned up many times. The CDR3 DNA reads TGTGCCATCAGTGAGTCCCGTGTACAGCCGTCCTACGAGCAGTACTTC. Translated, it gives CAISESRVQPSYEQYF. The chain combines TRBV10-3 with TRBJ2-7; D is unresolved. Trimming removed 0 bases at V and 1 base at J, with 13 bases between. The CDR3 has 16 residues. Looked up from germline, CDR1 is ENHRY and CDR2 is SYGVKD.

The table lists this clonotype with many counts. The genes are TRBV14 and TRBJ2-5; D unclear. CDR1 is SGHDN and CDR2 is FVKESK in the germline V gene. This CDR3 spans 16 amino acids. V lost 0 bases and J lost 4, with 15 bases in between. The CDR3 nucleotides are TGTGCCAGCAGCCAAGAGCGTGGCATTCGAGGAGAGACCCAGTACTTC. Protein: CASSQERGIRGETQYF.

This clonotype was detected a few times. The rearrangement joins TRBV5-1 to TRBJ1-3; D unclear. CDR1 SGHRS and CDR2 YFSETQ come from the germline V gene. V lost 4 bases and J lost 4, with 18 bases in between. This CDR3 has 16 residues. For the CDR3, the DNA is TGCGCCAGCAGCGCGGACGCCTCTATTTCGGGAAACACCATATATTTT. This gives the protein CASSADASISGNTIYF. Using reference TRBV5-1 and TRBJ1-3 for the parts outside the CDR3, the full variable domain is KAGVTQTPRYLIKTRGQQVTLSCSPISGHRSVSWYQQTPGQGLQFLFEYFSETQRNKGNFPGRFSGRQFSNSRSEMNVSTLELGDSALYLCASSADASISGNTIYFGEGSWLTVV.

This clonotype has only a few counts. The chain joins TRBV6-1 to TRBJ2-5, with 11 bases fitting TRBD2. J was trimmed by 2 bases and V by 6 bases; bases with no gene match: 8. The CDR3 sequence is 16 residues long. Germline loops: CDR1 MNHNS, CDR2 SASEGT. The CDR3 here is CASSTLLAGAQETQYF. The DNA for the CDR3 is TGTGCCAGCAGCACATTACTAGCGGGGGCTCAAGAGACCCAGTACTTC.

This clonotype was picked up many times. The CDR3 reads CASSLGRYEETQYF. CDR3 nucleotides: TGTGCCAGCAGTTTAGGACGCTATGAGGAGACCCAGTACTTC. V is TRBV27 and J is TRBJ2-5; D is unclear. V lost 2 bases to trimming and J lost 5 bases, with 12 bases between them. This CDR3 has 14 residues. Germline CDR1 MNHEY, CDR2 SMNVEV (reference sequence).

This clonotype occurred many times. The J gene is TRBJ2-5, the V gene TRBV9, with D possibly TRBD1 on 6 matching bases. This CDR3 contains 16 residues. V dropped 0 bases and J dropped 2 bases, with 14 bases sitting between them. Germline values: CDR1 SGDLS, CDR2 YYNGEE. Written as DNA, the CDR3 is TGTGCCAGCAGCGTAGCTACAGGACAGTTTCAAGAGACCCAGTACTTC. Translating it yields CASSVATGQFQETQYF.